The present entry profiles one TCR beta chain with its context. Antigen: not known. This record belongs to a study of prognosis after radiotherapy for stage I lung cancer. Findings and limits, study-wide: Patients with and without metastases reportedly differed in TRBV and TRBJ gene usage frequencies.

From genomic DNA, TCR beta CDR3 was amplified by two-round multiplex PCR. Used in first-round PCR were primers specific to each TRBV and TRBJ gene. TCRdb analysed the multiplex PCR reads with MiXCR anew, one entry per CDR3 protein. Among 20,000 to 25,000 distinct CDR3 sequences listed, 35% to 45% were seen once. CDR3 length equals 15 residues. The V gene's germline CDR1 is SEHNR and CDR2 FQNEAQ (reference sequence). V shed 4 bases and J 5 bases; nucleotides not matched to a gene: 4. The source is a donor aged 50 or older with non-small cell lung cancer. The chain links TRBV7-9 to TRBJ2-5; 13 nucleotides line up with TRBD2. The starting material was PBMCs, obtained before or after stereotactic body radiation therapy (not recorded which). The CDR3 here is CASSSGTSGVETQYF. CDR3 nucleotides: TGTGCCAGCAGCTCCGGGACTAGCGGGGTGGAGACCCAGTACTTC.